This T cell receptor (beta chain) was profiled in a study of shared T cell receptors in the human thymus. Sequencing used immunoSEQ multiplex PCR; TCRdb keeps in-frame clones, though not all of them. The table has under 850,000 clones, 85% to 90% seen once; the top ten hold 0.0095% to 0.012%. Between the trimmed V and J ends, which lost 1 base and 5 bases, there was a span of 9 bases. The CDR3 covers 14 residues. CDR1 and CDR2 (germline): MNHEY, SVGAGI. This same sample was also part of a study on human thymus T cells. From that study: Donor material was obtained from healthy Finnish infants undergoing corrective surgery for congenital heart defects. Resections removed during corrective heart surgery provided the thymus tissue used. What appeared biased in thymic and blood repertoires was the usage of V and J genes.

This sequence originates from a boy younger than two with a congenital heart defect. Sequencing was done on a sample of thymocytes. The chain recombines TRBV6-5 with TRBJ2-1, with D perhaps TRBD2 (5 bases). In nucleotides, the CDR3 is TGTGCCAGCAGTTACTTCGGGGTGGACAATGAGCAGTTCTTC. Translating gives CASSYFGVDNEQFF.